The present TCR beta chain was sequenced within a study of response to subunit inactivated influenza vaccine. Each CDR3 protein is one row after TCRdb ran MiXCR on the RT-PCR reads. The repertoire holds about 700,000 distinct CDR3 sequences, with 12% to 15% as singletons. This clonotype was seen a handful of times. Trimming pared 6 bases from V and 2 bases from J, leaving 10 bases between. The CDR3 spans 13 residues. The sequenced sample was PBMCs from blood, obtained around 15 days before vaccination. This sequence was found in a man in his fifties or sixties who received an inactivated influenza vaccine. The chain links TRBV12-3 or TRBV12-4 to TRBJ2-5, with D possibly TRBD1 on 5 matching bases. CDR3: CASRWGRQETQYF. DNA for the CDR3: TGTGCCAGCAGGTGGGGCAGACAAGAGACCCAGTACTTC.